A single sample is the source of the 31 T cell receptor beta chains below, sequenced in a study of blood T cell repertoires in COVID-19. Data came from immunoSEQ multiplex PCR; TCRdb stores just in-frame clones and leaves some out. The table has under 110,000 clones, about 79% seen once. Sequencing was performed on peripheral blood. The receptors derive from a man of 80 years or more with COVID-19, enrolled during active disease.

This clone was counted a few times. The chain couples TRBV5-1 to TRBJ1-6; 7 bases are shared with TRBD1. Per the germline V gene, CDR1 is SGHRS and CDR2 is YFSETQ. This CDR3 has 14 amino acids. Trimming removed 4 bases from V and 10 bases from J; junction bases left unmatched: 8. The CDR3 loop reads CASSMGQSSSPLHF. CDR3 coding DNA: TGCGCCAGCAGCATGGGACAGTCCAGCTCACCCCTCCACTTT.

The chain is built from TRBV9 and TRBJ2-1; D unclear. The CDR3 is 13 residues long. Deletions cut 5 bases from V and 2 bases from J, with 8 bases between. Looked up from germline, CDR1 is SGDLS and CDR2 is YYNGEE. CDR3 residues: CASSGRTYNEQFF. CDR3 DNA sequence: TGTGCCAGCAGTGGCAGAACCTACAATGAGCAGTTCTTC.

This clone was counted ten times or more. The chain employs TRBV12-5 and TRBJ2-1, with 9 bases fitting TRBD1. Germline CDR1 LGHNT, CDR2 FRNRAP. This CDR3 spans 15 amino acids. V lost 7 bases and J lost 6; bases outside the gene matches: 10. CDR3 region: CASALGTGNVNEQFF. The CDR3 DNA reads TGTGCTAGTGCTCTTGGGACAGGGAACGTCAATGAGCAGTTCTTC.

This clone has a single count. The chain carries TRBV14 and TRBJ2-1, with 12 positions matching TRBD1. V lost 2 bases, J lost 6 bases, and 5 bases stayed unmatched. This CDR3 is built from 16 residues. The V gene's germline CDR1 is SGHDN and CDR2 FVKESK. CDR3 sequence (DNA): TGTGCCAGCAGCCAACCGGGACAGGGGGCCCTCAATGAGCAGTTCTTC. It translates to CASSQPGQGALNEQFF.

This clone came up once. The J gene is TRBJ1-2, the V gene TRBV7-8; TRBD1 agrees at 12 bases. The V gene end was trimmed by 5 bases and the J gene end by 8 bases; junction bases not matched to a gene: 18. Germline V gene sequence: CDR1 SGHVS, CDR2 FQNEAQ. CDR3 length equals 18 residues. This CDR3 is CASSPQNRDRGRLNGYTF. The CDR3 DNA sequence: TGTGCCAGCAGCCCCCAAAACCGGGACAGGGGGCGACTAAACGGCTACACCTTC. The full variable domain, rest sourced from reference TRBV7-8 and TRBJ1-2, is GAGVSQSPRYKVAKRGQDVALRCDPISGHVSLFWYQQALGQGPEFLTYFQNEAQLDKSGLPSDRFFAERPEGSVSTLKIQRTQQEDSAVYLCASSPQNRDRGRLNGYTFGSGTRLTVV.

This clone was seen a handful of times. The chain combines TRBV4-1 with TRBJ2-7, with D perhaps matching TRBD1 (5 bases). The length of the CDR3 is 15 residues. V was pared by 0 bases and J by 0 bases, with 9 bases between. Per germline, CDR1 MGHRA and CDR2 YSYEKL. The CDR3 region has the DNA TGCGCCAGCAGCCAAGAAGACAGCTACTCCTACGAGCAGTACTTC. It encodes CASSQEDSYSYEQYF.

For the CDR3, the DNA is TGTGCCAGCAGCTTAGCGGCGATTAGCTCACCCCTCCACTTT. Protein product: CASSLAAISSPLHF. J is TRBJ1-6 and V is TRBV7-2; D call uncertain. The CDR3 sequence is 14 residues long. Germline V gives CDR1 SGHTA, CDR2 FQGNSA. Trimming shortened V by 0 bases and J by 10 bases, and 10 bases separated the two germline ends.

The chain employs TRBV25-1 and TRBJ2-2; D may be TRBD1 (5 bases). CDR3 length equals 15 residues. The V end was cut by 6 bases, the J end by 4 bases, with 15 bases between. Germline CDR1 and CDR2: MGHDK and SYGVNS. CDR3 in amino acids: CASRSRGTGTGELFF. DNA of the CDR3: TGTGCCAGCAGATCAAGGGGTACGGGCACCGGGGAGCTGTTTTTT.

This chain joins TRBV28 and TRBJ2-1, with D unresolved. Germline loops: CDR1 MDHEN, CDR2 SYDVKM. This CDR3 has 15 residues. The V end was cut by 6 bases, the J end by 7 bases, with 19 bases between. The DNA of the CDR3 is TGTGCCAGCAGCCCCACTTCTGTGGTTTCGAATGAGCAGTTCTTC. This gives the protein CASSPTSVVSNEQFF.

The chain couples TRBV28 to TRBJ2-7; the match to TRBD1 covers 8 bases. Germline CDR1 and CDR2: MDHEN and SYDVKM. The CDR3 runs 14 residues. Trimming cost V 3 bases and J 6 bases; bases outside gene matches: 7. The CDR3 reads CASSFTGGKGEQYF. CDR3 nucleotides: TGTGCCAGCAGTTTTACAGGGGGAAAGGGCGAGCAGTACTTC.

This clone was seen only once. This rearrangement joins TRBV7-4 to TRBJ2-7, with TRBD1 identical over 9 bases. Germline V CDR1 and CDR2: SGHVT, SQSDAQ. This CDR3 has 19 residues. The trim removed 3 bases at V and 1 base at J, leaving 16 bases unmatched. The DNA for the CDR3 is TGTGCCAGCAGCTTCACAGGACAGGGGTGGGGCAATGGGTCCTACGAGCAGTACTTC. Translation gives CASSFTGQGWGNGSYEQYF.

The CDR3 is CASSPHLNEQFF. CDR3 sequence (DNA): TGTGCCAGCAGTCCACATTTAAATGAGCAGTTCTTC. The chain recombines TRBV28 with TRBJ2-1; D not certain. In germline, CDR1 is MDHEN, CDR2 SYDVKM. The CDR3 runs 12 residues. Trimming removed 5 bases from V and 7 bases from J, with 9 bases in between.

V usage is TRBV6-6 and J usage is TRBJ1-3, with D possibly matching TRBD1 (6 bases). Germline V lookup: CDR1 MNHNY, CDR2 SVGAGI (reference sequence). The CDR3 runs to 15 residues. Trimming took off 4 bases at V and 3 bases at J, with 13 bases between the two ends. CDR3 sequence reads: CASSFGGALGNTIYF. Here the CDR3 DNA reads TGTGCCAGCAGTTTCGGGGGGGCGCTTGGAAACACCATATATTTT.

The chain is built from TRBV13 and TRBJ2-5, with a possible D match to TRBD2 (6 bases). V gave up 6 bases and J gave up 7 bases, with 18 bases separating them. The CDR3 is 14 residues long. Germline lookup yields CDR1 PRHDT and CDR2 FYEKMQ (reference sequence). CDR3 sequence: CASSSTGTGRTQYF. In DNA, the CDR3 is TGTGCCAGCAGTTCAACTGGGACTGGTAGGACCCAGTACTTC.

The chain carries TRBV19 and TRBJ2-1, with 11 nucleotides matching TRBD2. The CDR3 is made up of 14 amino acids. CDR1 is LNHDA and CDR2 is SQIVND in the germline V gene (reference sequence). V lost 3 bases and J lost 7; bases outside the gene matches: 2. The CDR3 reads CASSILAGGNEQFF. In nucleotides, the CDR3 is TGTGCCAGTAGTATCCTAGCGGGAGGAAATGAGCAGTTCTTC.

J is TRBJ2-1 and V is TRBV7-3, with a weak D call TRBD1 (6 bases). The CDR3 sequence is 13 residues long. Trimming removed 4 bases from V and 7 bases from J, with 11 bases in between. CDR1 and CDR2 (germline): SGHTA, FQGTGA. The CDR3 bases are TGTGCCAGCAGCTCGACAGGAGCTAATGAGCAGTTCTTC. It specifies CASSSTGANEQFF.

The chain is built from TRBV7-9 and TRBJ1-4; TRBD1 agrees at 9 bases. Germline V CDR1 and CDR2: SEHNR, FQNEAQ (reference sequence). Trimming at V came to 2 bases and at J to 8 bases, leaving 6 bases not matched to a gene. The CDR3 is 15 amino acids. As DNA, the CDR3 is TGTGCCAGCAGCTTACTGGGACAGGGAGGCGAAAAACTGTTTTTT. Translation: CASSLLGQGGEKLFF.

The chain employs TRBV7-6 and TRBJ1-4; D is perhaps TRBD1 (5 bases). V was cut by 1 base and J by 7 bases, with 13 bases left in between. Germline V gene data show CDR1 as SGHVS and CDR2 as FNYEAQ. The CDR3 is made up of 15 amino acids. CDR3 sequence: CASSLGGGESEKLFF. The CDR3 DNA reads as TGTGCCAGCAGCTTAGGGGGGGGAGAGAGTGAAAAACTGTTTTTT.

V usage is TRBV5-4 and J usage is TRBJ2-5; 11 bases line up with TRBD1. Germline CDR1 reads SGHNT; CDR2 reads YYREEE (reference sequence). The CDR3 is made up of 15 amino acids. The trim removed 0 bases at V and 5 bases at J, leaving 3 bases unmatched. CDR3 nucleotide sequence: TGTGCCAGCAGCTTGGGGGACAGGGGGTGGGAGACCCAGTACTTC. It yields the protein CASSLGDRGWETQYF. The full variable domain, in which reference TRBV5-4 and TRBJ2-5 provide the parts outside the CDR3, is ETGVTQSPTHLIKTRGQQVTLRCSSQSGHNTVSWYQQALGQGPQFIFQYYREEENGRGNFPPRFSGLQFPNYSSELNVNALELDDSALYLCASSLGDRGWETQYFGPGTRLLVL.

The chain is built from TRBV11-3 and TRBJ2-1, with 10 positions matching TRBD2. Germline loops: CDR1 SGHNT, CDR2 YENEEA. The CDR3 runs to 16 residues. The junction had 4 bases not matched to a gene; V was cut back by 4 bases and J by 1 base. CDR3 bases: TGTGCCAGCAGCTCTCTAGCGGGGGCTTCCTACAATGAGCAGTTCTTC. Amino acids: CASSSLAGASYNEQFF.

There are a few counts of this clone. The chain is built from TRBV2 and TRBJ1-6, with D perhaps matching TRBD1 (6 bases). The CDR3 covers 15 residues. The germline V gene has CDR1 SNHLY and CDR2 FYNNEI. Trimming shortened V by 6 bases and J by 3 bases, and 12 bases separated the two germline ends. Here the CDR3 DNA reads TGTGCCAGCAGCTTCCGGGACAACTATAATTCACCCCTCCACTTT. Translated: CASSFRDNYNSPLHF. The complete variable domain, with remaining parts taken from reference TRBV2 and TRBJ1-6, reads EPEVTQTPSHQVTQMGQEVILRCVPISNHLYFYWYRQILGQKVEFLVSFYNNEISEKSEIFDDQFSVERPDGSNFTLKIRSTKLEDSAMYFCASSFRDNYNSPLHFGNGTRLTVT.

J is TRBJ2-2 and V is TRBV6-6, with D perhaps matching TRBD1 (5 bases). The CDR3 is made up of 14 amino acids. Per germline, CDR1 MNHNY and CDR2 SVGAGI (reference sequence). The V end lost 7 bases, the J end lost 1 base, and 10 bases lay between the germline ends. As DNA, the CDR3 is TGTGCCAGCACCCTAGACAGGAACACCGGGGAGCTGTTTTTT. Translation gives CASTLDRNTGELFF.

The chain couples TRBV27 to TRBJ2-1; D remains ambiguous. The CDR3 covers 14 residues. Germline values: CDR1 MNHEY, CDR2 SMNVEV (reference sequence). V dropped 3 bases and J dropped 2 bases, with 8 bases sitting between them. CDR3 amino acids: CASSFGGPYNEQFF. CDR3 DNA sequence: TGTGCCAGCAGTTTCGGCGGTCCCTACAATGAGCAGTTCTTC.

The chain recombines TRBV28 with TRBJ1-2; D might be TRBD1 (5 bases). This CDR3 region has 14 residues. Per the germline V gene, CDR1 is MDHEN and CDR2 is SYDVKM. The ends were cut back, 5 bases at V and 4 bases at J, with 14 bases in the middle. CDR3 DNA: TGTGCCAGCAGTCCCGGAGGGCAGGGCTATGGCTACACCTTC. Translated, it gives CASSPGGQGYGYTF.

The rearrangement uses TRBV30 and TRBJ2-1; TRBD2 agrees at 7 bases. In germline, CDR1 is GTSNPN, CDR2 SVGIG (reference sequence). This CDR3 region has 11 residues. CDR3 sequence (DNA): TGTGGTGGGGCGGGAGCAGGTGAGCAGTTCTTC. Protein sequence: CGGAGAGEQFF.

This sequence joins TRBV27 and TRBJ2-5; D is possibly TRBD1 (5 bases). The V gene's germline CDR1 is MNHEY and CDR2 SMNVEV (reference sequence). The CDR3 consists of 16 residues. V lost 6 bases and J lost 2, with 19 bases in between. CDR3 DNA sequence: TGTGCCAGCAGCCCCTATTCGCCAGGGAATCAAGAGACCCAGTACTTC. It encodes CASSPYSPGNQETQYF.

This chain links TRBV20-1 with TRBJ2-3, with 9 bases aligning to TRBD2. Per the germline V gene, CDR1 is DFQATT and CDR2 is SNEGSKA (reference sequence). With 3 bases clipped from V and 3 bases from J, the junction kept 4 bases outside the gene matches. This CDR3 is 14 amino acids long. This chain's CDR3 is CSASLAGRTDTQYF. The CDR3 region has the DNA TGCAGTGCTAGTCTAGCGGGAAGGACAGATACGCAGTATTTT.

The rearrangement links TRBV28 to TRBJ1-5; no firm D call. This CDR3 region has 13 residues. In germline, CDR1 is MDHEN, CDR2 SYDVKM. Trimming stripped 5 bases from V and 6 bases from J, with 11 bases between. The CDR3 nucleotides read TGTGCCAGCAGTCTCGTATCCGGTCAGCCCCAGCATTTT. Protein sequence: CASSLVSGQPQHF.

The CDR3 region has the DNA TGTGCCAGCTCACCCAGGCTAGCGGATTCCTACAATGAGCAGTTCTTC. Protein: CASSPRLADSYNEQFF. The chain links TRBV18 to TRBJ2-1, with 7 bases that match TRBD2. Germline CDR1 reads KGHSH; CDR2 reads LQKENI. There are 16 residues in the CDR3. J lost 1 base, V lost 3 bases, and 6 bases had no gene match.

The V call is TRBV10-2, the J call TRBJ2-1; D remains unclear. Looked up from germline, CDR1 is WSHSY and CDR2 is SAAADI. Trimming took 5 bases from V and 7 from J, leaving 15 bases between them. This CDR3 comprises 14 residues. In nucleotides, the CDR3 is TGCGCCAGCAGTCCCAGCTTCCCGGGTAATGAGCAGTTCTTC. It codes for CASSPSFPGNEQFF.

This clone was seen more than once but under ten times. V usage is TRBV28 and J usage is TRBJ2-1, with D possibly matching TRBD1 (5 bases). CDR3 length: 11 amino acids. The V and J ends lost 7 bases and 12 bases respectively, with 13 bases between them. Germline V lookup: CDR1 MDHEN, CDR2 SYDVKM. DNA of the CDR3: TGTGCCAGCAAGAACAGGTTAGGGCAGTTCTTC. Translation gives CASKNRLGQFF. Supplemented by reference TRBV28 and TRBJ2-1, the full variable domain reads DVKVTQSSRYLVKRTGEKVFLECVQDMDHENMFWYRQDPGLGLRLIYFSYDVKMKEKGDIPEGYSVSREKKERFSLILESASTNQTSMYLCASKNRLGQFFGPGTRLTVL.